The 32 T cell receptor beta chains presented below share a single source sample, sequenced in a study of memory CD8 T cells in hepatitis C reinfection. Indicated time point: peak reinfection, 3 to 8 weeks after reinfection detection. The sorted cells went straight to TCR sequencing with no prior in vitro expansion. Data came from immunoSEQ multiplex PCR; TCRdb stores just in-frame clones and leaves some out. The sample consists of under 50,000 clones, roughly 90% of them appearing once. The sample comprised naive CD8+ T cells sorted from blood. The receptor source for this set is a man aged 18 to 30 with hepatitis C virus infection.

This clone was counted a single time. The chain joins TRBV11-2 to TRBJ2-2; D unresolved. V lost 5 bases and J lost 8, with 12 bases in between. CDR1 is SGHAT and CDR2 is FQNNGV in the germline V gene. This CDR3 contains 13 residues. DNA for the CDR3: TGTGCCAGCAGCGGTCTGAGGTTGGGGGAGCTGTTTTTT. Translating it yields CASSGLRLGELFF. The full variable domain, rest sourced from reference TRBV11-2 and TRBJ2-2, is EAGVAQSPRYKIIEKRQSVAFWCNPISGHATLYWYQQILGQGPKLLIQFQNNGVVDDSQLPKDRFSAERLKGVDSTLKIQPAKLEDSAVYLCASSGLRLGELFFGEGSRLTVL.

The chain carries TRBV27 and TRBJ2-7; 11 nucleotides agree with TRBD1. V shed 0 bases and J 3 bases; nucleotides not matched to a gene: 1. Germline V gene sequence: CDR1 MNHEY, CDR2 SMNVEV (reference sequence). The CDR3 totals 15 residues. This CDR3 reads CASSLSGTGGYEQYV. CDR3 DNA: TGTGCCAGCAGTTTATCGGGGACAGGGGGCTACGAGCAGTACGTC.

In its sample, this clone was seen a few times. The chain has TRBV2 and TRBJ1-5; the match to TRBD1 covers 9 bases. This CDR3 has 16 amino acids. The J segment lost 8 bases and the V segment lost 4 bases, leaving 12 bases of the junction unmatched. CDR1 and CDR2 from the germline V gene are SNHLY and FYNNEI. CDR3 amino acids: CASSVTIGTGSEPQHF. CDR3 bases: TGTGCCAGCAGTGTGACTATCGGGACAGGGAGTGAGCCCCAGCATTTT. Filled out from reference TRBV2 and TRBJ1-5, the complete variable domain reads EPEVTQTPSHQVTQMGQEVILRCVPISNHLYFYWYRQILGQKVEFLVSFYNNEISEKSEIFDDQFSVERPDGSNFTLKIRSTKLEDSAMYFCASSVTIGTGSEPQHFGDGTRLSIL.

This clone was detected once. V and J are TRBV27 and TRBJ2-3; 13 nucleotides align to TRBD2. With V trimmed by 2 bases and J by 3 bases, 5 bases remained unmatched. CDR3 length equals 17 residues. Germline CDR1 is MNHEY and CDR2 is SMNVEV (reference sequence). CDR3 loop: CASSLRTSGGGTDTQYF. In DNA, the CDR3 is TGTGCCAGCAGTTTACGGACTAGCGGGGGTGGGACAGATACGCAGTATTTT.

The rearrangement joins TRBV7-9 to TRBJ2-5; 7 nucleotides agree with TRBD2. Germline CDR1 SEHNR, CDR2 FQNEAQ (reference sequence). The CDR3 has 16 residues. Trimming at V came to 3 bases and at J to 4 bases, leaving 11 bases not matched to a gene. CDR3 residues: CASSLLGGRAGETQYF. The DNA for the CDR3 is TGTGCCAGCAGCTTGTTAGGTGGGAGGGCTGGAGAGACCCAGTACTTC.

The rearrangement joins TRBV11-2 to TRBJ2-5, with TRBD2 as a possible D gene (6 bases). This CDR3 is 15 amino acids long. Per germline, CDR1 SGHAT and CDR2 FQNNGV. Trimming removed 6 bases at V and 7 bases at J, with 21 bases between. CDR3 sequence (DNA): TGTGCCAGCAGAACTTCGGGGGATCCGGAGGGGACCCAGTACTTC. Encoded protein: CASRTSGDPEGTQYF.

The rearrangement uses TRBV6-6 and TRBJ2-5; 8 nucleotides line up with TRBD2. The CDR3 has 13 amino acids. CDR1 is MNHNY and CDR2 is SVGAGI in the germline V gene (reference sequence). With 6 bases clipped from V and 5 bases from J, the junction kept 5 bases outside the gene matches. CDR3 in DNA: TGTGCCAGCAGACTAGCGGTGGAGGAGACCCAGTACTTC. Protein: CASRLAVEETQYF.

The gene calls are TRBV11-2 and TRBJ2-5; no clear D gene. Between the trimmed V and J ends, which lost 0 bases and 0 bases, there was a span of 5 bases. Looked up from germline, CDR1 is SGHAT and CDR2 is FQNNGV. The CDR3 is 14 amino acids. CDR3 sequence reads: CASSLEAYQETQYF. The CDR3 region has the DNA TGTGCCAGCAGCTTAGAAGCATACCAAGAGACCCAGTACTTC.

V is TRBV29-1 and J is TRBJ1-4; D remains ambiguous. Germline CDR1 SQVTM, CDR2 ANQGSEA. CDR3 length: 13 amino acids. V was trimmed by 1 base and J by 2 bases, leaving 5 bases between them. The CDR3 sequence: CSVEGATNEKLFF. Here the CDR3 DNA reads TGCAGCGTTGAAGGGGCTACTAATGAAAAACTGTTTTTT. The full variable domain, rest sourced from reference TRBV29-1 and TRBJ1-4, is SAVISQKPSRDICQRGTSLTIQCQVDSQVTMMFWYRQQPGQSLTLIATANQGSEATYESGFVIDKFPISRPNLTFSTLTVSNMSPEDSSIYLCSVEGATNEKLFFGSGTQLSVL.

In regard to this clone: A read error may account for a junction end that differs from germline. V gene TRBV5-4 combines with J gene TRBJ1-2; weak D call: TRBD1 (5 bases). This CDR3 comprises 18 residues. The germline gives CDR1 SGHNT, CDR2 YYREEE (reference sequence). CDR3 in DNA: TGCGCCAGCAGCCCACTGGCCGATTCTTTCCTGGGGGGCTATGGCTACACCTTC. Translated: CASSPLADSFLGGYGYTF.

As DNA, the CDR3 is TGTGCCAGCAGTTTAGCGGGAGGGCCAGGCGAGCAGTACTTC. The encoded protein is CASSLAGGPGEQYF. The V gene is TRBV27, the J gene TRBJ2-7; 9 positions agree with TRBD2. Losses at the gene ends were 2 bases for V and 6 bases for J; bases not matched to a gene: 5. This CDR3 comprises 14 residues. The germline gives CDR1 MNHEY, CDR2 SMNVEV (reference sequence).

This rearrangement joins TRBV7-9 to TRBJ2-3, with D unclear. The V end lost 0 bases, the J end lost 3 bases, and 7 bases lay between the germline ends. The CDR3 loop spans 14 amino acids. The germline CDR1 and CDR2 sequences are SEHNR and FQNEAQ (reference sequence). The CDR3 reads CASSLAVVTDTQYF. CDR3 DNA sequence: TGTGCCAGCAGCTTAGCGGTAGTGACAGATACGCAGTATTTT.

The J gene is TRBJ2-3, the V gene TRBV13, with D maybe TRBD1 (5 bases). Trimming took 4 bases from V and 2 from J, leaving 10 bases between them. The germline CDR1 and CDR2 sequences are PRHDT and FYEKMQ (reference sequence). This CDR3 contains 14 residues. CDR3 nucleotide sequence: TGTGCCAGCAGCTCCAGGGAATACACAGATACGCAGTATTTT. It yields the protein CASSSREYTDTQYF.

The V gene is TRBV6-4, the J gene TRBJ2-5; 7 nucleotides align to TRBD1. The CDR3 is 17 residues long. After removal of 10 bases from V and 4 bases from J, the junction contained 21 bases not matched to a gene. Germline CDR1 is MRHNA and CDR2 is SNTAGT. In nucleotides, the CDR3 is TGTGCCATCGCTTTTGGGACAGCTTTGGCCCAAGGAGAGACCCAGTACTTC. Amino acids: CAIAFGTALAQGETQYF.

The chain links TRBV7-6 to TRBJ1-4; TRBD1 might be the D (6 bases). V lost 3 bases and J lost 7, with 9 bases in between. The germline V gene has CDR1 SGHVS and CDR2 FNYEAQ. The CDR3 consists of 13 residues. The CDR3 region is CASSLRGGEKLFF. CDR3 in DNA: TGTGCCAGCAGCTTGAGGGGGGGTGAAAAACTGTTTTTT.

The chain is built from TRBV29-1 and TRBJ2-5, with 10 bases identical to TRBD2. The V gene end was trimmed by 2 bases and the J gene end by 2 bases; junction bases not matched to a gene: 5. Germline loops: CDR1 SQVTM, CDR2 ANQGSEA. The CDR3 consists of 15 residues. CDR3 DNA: TGCAGCGTTGAAACTCAGCGGGAGGGACAAGAGACCCAGTACTTC. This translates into CSVETQREGQETQYF.

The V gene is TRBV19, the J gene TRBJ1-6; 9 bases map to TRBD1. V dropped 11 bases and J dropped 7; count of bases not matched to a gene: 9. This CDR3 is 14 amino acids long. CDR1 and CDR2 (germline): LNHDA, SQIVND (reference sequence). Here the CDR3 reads CAVSQGAPNSPLHF. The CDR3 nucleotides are TGTGCCGTGTCACAGGGGGCTCCGAATTCACCCCTCCACTTT.

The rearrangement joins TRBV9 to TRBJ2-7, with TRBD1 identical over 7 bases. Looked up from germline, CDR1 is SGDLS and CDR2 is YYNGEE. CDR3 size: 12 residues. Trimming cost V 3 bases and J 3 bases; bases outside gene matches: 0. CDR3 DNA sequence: TGTGCCAGCAGCGGGGACAGCTACGAGCAGTACTTC. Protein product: CASSGDSYEQYF.

CDR3 sequence reads: CASSFGLSPNEQFF. Written as DNA, the CDR3 is TGTGCCAGCAGCTTCGGACTCTCTCCCAATGAGCAGTTCTTC. This chain connects TRBV5-4 to TRBJ2-1, with a tentative D call TRBD2 (5 bases). The germline gives CDR1 SGHNT, CDR2 YYREEE (reference sequence). Trimming removed 2 bases from V and 6 bases from J, with 12 bases in between. The CDR3 spans 14 residues.

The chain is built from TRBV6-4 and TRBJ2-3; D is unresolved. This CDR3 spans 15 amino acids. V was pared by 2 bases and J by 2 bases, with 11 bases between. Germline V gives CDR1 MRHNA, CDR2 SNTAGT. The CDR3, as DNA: TGTGCCAGCAGTGACCGGGTAGCCTCCACAGATACGCAGTATTTT. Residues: CASSDRVASTDTQYF.

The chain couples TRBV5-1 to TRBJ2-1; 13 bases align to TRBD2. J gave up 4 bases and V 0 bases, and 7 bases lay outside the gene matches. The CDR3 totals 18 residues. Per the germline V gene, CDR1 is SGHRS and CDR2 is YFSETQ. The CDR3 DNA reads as TGCGCCAGCAGCTTGGCTGGTACTAGCGGGAGGGGTTACAATGAGCAGTTCTTC. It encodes CASSLAGTSGRGYNEQFF.

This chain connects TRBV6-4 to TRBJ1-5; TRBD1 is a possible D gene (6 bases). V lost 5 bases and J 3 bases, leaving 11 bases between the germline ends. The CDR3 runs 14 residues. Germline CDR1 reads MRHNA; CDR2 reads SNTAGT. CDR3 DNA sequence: TGTGCCAGCAGTAGACAGGTTTACAATCAGCCCCAGCATTTT. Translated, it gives CASSRQVYNQPQHF.

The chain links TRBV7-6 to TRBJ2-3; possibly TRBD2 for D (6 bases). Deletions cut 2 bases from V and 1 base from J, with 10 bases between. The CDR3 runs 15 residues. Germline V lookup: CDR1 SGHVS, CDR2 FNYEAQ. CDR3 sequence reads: CASSLMSGGTDTQYF. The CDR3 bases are TGTGCCAGCAGCTTAATGTCGGGAGGCACAGATACGCAGTATTTT.

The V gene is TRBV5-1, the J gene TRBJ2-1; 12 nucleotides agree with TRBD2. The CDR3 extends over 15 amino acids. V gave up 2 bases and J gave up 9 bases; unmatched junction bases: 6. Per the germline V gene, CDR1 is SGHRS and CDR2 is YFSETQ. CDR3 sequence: CASSFRLAGESEQFF. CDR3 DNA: TGCGCCAGCAGCTTTAGACTAGCGGGAGAGAGTGAGCAGTTCTTC.

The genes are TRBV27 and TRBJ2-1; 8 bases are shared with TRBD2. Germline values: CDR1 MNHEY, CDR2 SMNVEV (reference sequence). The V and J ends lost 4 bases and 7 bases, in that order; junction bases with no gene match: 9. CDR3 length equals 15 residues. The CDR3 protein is CASSSTAGAGNEQFF. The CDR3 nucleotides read TGTGCCAGCAGTTCAACAGCGGGAGCGGGAAATGAGCAGTTCTTC.

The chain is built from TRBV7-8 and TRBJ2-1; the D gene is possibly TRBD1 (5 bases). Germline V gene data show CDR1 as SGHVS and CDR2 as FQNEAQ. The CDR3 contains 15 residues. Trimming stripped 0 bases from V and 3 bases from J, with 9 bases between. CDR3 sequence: CASSLAAGRYNEQFF. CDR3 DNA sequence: TGTGCCAGCAGCTTAGCGGCAGGGCGCTACAATGAGCAGTTCTTC.

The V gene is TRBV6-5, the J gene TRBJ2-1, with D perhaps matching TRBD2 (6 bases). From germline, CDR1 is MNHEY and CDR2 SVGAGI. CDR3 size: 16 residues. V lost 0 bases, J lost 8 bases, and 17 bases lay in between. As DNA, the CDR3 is TGTGCCAGCAGTTACTCGAAGGACGGGAGTGGGGATGAGCAGTTCTTC. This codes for CASSYSKDGSGDEQFF.

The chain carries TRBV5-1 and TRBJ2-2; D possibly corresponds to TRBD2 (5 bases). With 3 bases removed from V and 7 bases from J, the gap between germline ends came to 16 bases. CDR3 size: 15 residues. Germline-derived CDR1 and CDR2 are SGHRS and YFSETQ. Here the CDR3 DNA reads TGCGCCAGCAGCTCTGGATACACCGCGGGCGGGGAGCTGTTTTTT. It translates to CASSSGYTAGGELFF.

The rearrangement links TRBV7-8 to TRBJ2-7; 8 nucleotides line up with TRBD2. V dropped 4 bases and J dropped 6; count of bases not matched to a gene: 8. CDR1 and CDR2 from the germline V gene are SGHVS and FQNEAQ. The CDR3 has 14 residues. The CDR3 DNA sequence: TGTGCCAGCAGCTCCCCGGGACTAGGGGTCGAGCAGTACGTC. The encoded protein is CASSSPGLGVEQYV.

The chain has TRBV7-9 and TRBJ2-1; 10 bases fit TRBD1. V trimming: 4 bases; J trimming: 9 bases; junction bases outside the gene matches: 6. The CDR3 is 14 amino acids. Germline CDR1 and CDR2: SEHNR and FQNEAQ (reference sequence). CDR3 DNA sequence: TGTGCCAGCAGCTCACCCGGACAGGGGGGTGAGCAGTTCTTC. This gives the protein CASSSPGQGGEQFF.

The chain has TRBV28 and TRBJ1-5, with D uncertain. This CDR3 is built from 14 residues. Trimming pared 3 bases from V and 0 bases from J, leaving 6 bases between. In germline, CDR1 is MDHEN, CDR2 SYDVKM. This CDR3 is CASSFPVSNQPQHF. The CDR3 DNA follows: TGTGCCAGCAGTTTTCCAGTTAGCAATCAGCCCCAGCATTTT.

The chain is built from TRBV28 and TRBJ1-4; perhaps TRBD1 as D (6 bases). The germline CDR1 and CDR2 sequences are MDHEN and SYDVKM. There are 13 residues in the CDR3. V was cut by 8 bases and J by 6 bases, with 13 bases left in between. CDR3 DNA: TGTGCCAGCGAGGGGGGGATACATGAAAAACTGTTTTTT. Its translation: CASEGGIHEKLFF. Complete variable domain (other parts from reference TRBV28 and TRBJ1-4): DVKVTQSSRYLVKRTGEKVFLECVQDMDHENMFWYRQDPGLGLRLIYFSYDVKMKEKGDIPEGYSVSREKKERFSLILESASTNQTSMYLCASEGGIHEKLFFGSGTQLSVL.